This T cell receptor (beta chain) comes out of a study of blood T cells in healthy people across ages. This clonotype has only a few counts. Germline CDR1 DFQATT, CDR2 SNEGSKA (reference sequence). The J segment lost 2 bases and the V segment lost 6 bases, leaving 8 bases of the junction unmatched. The CDR3 is 14 amino acids. A second PCR of about 7 to 11 cycles used a sample-barcoded 5' primer and a J-beta primer mix. TCRdb reprocessed the 5' RACE reads with MiXCR, giving one entry per CDR3 protein. Of fewer than 1.5 million distinct CDR3 sequences listed, roughly 40% are singletons. The material sequenced was blood. This receptor was taken from a woman younger than 35 in good health. The chain links TRBV20-1 to TRBJ2-7; 9 bases fit TRBD2. The CDR3 spells CSAQALAGTYEQYF. The CDR3 DNA reads as TGCAGTGCCCAAGCGCTAGCGGGAACCTACGAGCAGTACTTC.